This T cell receptor beta chain came from a study of CD4 and CD8 cells across lung adenocarcinoma regions. Localized lung adenocarcinoma, a non-small cell lung cancer, affected the donors. Germline-derived CDR1 and CDR2 are SGHDT and YYEEEE. The CDR3 consists of 15 residues. Using its own MiXCR run on the PCR reads, TCRdb lists one record per CDR3 protein. This sample has under 20,000 distinct CDR3 sequences, with 51% found just once. This chain joins TRBV5-6 and TRBJ2-1, with 8 bases fitting TRBD1. Judging by the DNA end, TRBJ2-7 fits better; the J call may be wrong. This clonotype was sampled from a female donor with lung adenocarcinoma. The CD4 and CD8 labels of this study may be unreliable. Sequencing was done on a sample of CD8+ T cells from the center of a lung tumor. The CDR3 sequence is CASGRPGQVSLEQYF. In DNA, the CDR3 is TGTGCCAGCGGCCGCCCGGGACAGGTGTCTTTGGAGCAGTACTTC.